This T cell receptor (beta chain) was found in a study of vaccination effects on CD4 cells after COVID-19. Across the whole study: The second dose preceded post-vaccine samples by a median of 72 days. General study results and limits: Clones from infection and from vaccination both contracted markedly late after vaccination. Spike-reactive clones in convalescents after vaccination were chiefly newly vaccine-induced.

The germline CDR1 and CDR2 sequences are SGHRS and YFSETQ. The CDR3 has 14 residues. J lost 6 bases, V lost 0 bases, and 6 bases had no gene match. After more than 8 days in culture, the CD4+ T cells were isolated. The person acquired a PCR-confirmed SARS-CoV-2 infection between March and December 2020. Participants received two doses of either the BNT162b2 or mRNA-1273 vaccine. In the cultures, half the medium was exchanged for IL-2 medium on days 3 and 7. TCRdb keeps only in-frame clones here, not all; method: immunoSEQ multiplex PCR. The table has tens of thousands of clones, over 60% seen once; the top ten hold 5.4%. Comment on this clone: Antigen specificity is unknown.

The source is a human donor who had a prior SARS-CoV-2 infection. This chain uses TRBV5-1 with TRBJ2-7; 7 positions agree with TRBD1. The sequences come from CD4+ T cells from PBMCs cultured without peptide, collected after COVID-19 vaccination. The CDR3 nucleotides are TGCGCCAGCAGCTTGGCTGCCTCAGGGGGCGAGCAGTACTTC. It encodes CASSLAASGGEQYF. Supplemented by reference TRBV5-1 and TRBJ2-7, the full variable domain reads KAGVTQTPRYLIKTRGQQVTLSCSPISGHRSVSWYQQTPGQGLQFLFEYFSETQRNKGNFPGRFSGRQFSNSRSEMNVSTLELGDSALYLCASSLAASGGEQYFGPGTRLTVT.